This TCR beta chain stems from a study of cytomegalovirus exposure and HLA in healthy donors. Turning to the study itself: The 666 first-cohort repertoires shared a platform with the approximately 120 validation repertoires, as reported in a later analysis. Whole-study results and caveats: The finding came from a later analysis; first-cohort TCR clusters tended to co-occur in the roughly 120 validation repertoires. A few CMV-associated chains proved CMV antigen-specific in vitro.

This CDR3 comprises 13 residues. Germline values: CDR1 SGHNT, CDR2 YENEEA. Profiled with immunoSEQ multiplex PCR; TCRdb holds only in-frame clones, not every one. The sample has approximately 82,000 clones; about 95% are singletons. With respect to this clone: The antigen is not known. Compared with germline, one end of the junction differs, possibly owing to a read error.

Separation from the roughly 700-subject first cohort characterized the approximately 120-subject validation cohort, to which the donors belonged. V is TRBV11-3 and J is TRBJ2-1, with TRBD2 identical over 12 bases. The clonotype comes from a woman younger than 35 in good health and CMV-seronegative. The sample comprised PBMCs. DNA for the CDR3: TGTGCCAGCAGCCCTGGGACTAGCGGGTCTCCAATCTTC. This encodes CASSPGTSGSPIF.